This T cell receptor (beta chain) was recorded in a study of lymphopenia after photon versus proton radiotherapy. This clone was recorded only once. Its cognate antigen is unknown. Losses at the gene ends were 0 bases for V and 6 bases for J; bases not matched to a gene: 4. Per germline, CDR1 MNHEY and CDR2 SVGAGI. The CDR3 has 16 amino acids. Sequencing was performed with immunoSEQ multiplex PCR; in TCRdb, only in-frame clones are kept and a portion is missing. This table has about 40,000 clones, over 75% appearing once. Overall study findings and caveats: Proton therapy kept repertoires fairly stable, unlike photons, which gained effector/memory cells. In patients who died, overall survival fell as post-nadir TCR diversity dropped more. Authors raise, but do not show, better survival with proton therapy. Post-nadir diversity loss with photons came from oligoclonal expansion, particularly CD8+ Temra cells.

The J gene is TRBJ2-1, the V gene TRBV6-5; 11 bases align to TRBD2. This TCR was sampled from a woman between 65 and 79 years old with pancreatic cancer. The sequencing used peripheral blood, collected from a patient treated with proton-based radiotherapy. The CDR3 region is CASSYSGLAGGNEQFF. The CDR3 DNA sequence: TGTGCCAGCAGTTACTCGGGTCTAGCGGGAGGCAATGAGCAGTTCTTC.